The subject of this entry is one T cell receptor beta chain. Antigen specificity is unknown. This sample is drawn from a study of cytomegalovirus exposure and HLA in healthy donors. The PCR was carried out with 60 Vbeta primers and 13 Jbeta primers. Data came from immunoSEQ multiplex PCR; TCRdb stores just in-frame clones and leaves some out. The table includes fewer than 250,000 clones, approximately 68% detected once. Study observations and caveats: The authors later linked a missense DCLRE1C variant to TCR beta V- and J-gene trimming. For most TCR sequences rarity was the rule, although some public TCRs occurred in many donors. Reportedly, diagnosis of cytomegalovirus status by the classifier showed high specificity and sensitivity.

The clonotype was recovered from a woman aged 25 to 45 in good health and CMV-seronegative. Sequencing was carried out using PBMCs.

The CDR3 DNA reads TGCGCCAGCAGCTTGGGTTTAGCGGGACACCGGAACACCGGGGAGCTGTTTTTT. Protein: CASSLGLAGHRNTGELFF. The chain combines TRBV5-1 with TRBJ2-2; the match to TRBD2 covers 8 bases. CDR1 SGHRS and CDR2 YFSETQ come from the germline V gene. The CDR3 loop spans 18 amino acids. Trimming at V came to 0 bases and at J to 1 base, leaving 8 bases not matched to a gene.